The present T cell receptor (beta chain) was sequenced within a study of blood T cell repertoires in COVID-19. The wider study: Samples taken during acute and convalescent COVID-19 were collected in the United States, Italy and Spain. PBMCs, B-cell-depleted T cells, or T cells were the source of the cDNA or gDNA that made up the material.

There are a few counts of this clone. Per the authors' pipeline: Estimates of nucleated cell counts were drawn from the amplification of reference gene primers. TCRdb's copy holds only in-frame clones and misses some; the assay was immunoSEQ multiplex PCR. The V and J calls and clone size are taken from that table; D and trimming were inferred from the DNA. Among about 120,000 clones listed, 60% to 75% were seen once. V gave up 2 bases and J gave up 2 bases, with 9 bases separating them. This CDR3 is 14 amino acids long. In germline, CDR1 is MNHEY, CDR2 SVGAGI. The origin of this receptor is a woman in her 70s with acute or convalescent COVID-19. Sequencing was performed on peripheral blood. The chain couples TRBV6-5 to TRBJ1-2; TRBD1 might be the D (6 bases). The CDR3 here is CASSYIRGNYGYTF. CDR3 nucleotide sequence: TGTGCCAGCAGTTACATAAGGGGGAACTATGGCTACACCTTC.